Below, one T cell receptor (beta chain) is given with its context. This record comes from a study of blood T cell repertoires in COVID-19. There are 12 residues in the CDR3. Germline assignment: CDR1 MRHNA and CDR2 SNTAGT. J lost 6 bases, V lost 6 bases, and 2 bases had no gene match. Only in-frame clones appear in the TCRdb table, and some are missing; sequencing was by immunoSEQ multiplex PCR. Among roughly 200,000 clones listed, more than 70% were seen once. This rearrangement joins TRBV6-4 to TRBJ1-2; TRBD1 agrees at 9 bases. The clonotype comes from a man in his forties who had recovered from COVID-19. Specimen: PBMCs or T cells enriched from blood (not recorded which). The CDR3 DNA sequence: TGTGCCAGCAGGGGGACAGGGAATGGCTACACCTTC. It yields the protein CASRGTGNGYTF.